A single T cell receptor (beta chain) is shown here with its context. Its specificity is not known. One junction end disagrees with the germline gene, perhaps due to a read error. The sample originates from a study of cytomegalovirus exposure and HLA in healthy donors. Both 60 Vbeta primers and 13 Jbeta primers went into the PCR. Assay: immunoSEQ multiplex PCR; the TCRdb copy retains only in-frame clones and omits some. The sample includes approximately 130,000 clones, around 80% of them seen just once. The study's findings and limits: When the data were analyzed later, several of the most significant clusters appeared to be linked to common viral pathogens.

Germline CDR1 is SSHAT and CDR2 is FNYEAQ (reference sequence). The CDR3 runs to 15 residues. The rearrangement links TRBV7-7 to TRBJ2-1; D possibly corresponds to TRBD2 (6 bases). The sequenced sample was PBMCs. The receptor's source is a woman in her forties in good health and CMV-seronegative. The CDR3 protein is CASSLGSWGGNEQFF. The DNA for the CDR3 is TGTGCTAGCAGCTTAGGTAGTTGGGGAGGCAATGAGCAGTTCTTC. The full variable domain, with the rest looked up from reference TRBV7-7 and TRBJ2-1, is GAGVSQSPRYKVTKRGQDVTLRCDPISSHATLYWYQQALGQGPEFLTYFNYEAQPDKSGLPSDRFSAERPEGSISTLTIQRTEQRDSAMYRCASSLGSWGGNEQFFGPGTRLTVL.